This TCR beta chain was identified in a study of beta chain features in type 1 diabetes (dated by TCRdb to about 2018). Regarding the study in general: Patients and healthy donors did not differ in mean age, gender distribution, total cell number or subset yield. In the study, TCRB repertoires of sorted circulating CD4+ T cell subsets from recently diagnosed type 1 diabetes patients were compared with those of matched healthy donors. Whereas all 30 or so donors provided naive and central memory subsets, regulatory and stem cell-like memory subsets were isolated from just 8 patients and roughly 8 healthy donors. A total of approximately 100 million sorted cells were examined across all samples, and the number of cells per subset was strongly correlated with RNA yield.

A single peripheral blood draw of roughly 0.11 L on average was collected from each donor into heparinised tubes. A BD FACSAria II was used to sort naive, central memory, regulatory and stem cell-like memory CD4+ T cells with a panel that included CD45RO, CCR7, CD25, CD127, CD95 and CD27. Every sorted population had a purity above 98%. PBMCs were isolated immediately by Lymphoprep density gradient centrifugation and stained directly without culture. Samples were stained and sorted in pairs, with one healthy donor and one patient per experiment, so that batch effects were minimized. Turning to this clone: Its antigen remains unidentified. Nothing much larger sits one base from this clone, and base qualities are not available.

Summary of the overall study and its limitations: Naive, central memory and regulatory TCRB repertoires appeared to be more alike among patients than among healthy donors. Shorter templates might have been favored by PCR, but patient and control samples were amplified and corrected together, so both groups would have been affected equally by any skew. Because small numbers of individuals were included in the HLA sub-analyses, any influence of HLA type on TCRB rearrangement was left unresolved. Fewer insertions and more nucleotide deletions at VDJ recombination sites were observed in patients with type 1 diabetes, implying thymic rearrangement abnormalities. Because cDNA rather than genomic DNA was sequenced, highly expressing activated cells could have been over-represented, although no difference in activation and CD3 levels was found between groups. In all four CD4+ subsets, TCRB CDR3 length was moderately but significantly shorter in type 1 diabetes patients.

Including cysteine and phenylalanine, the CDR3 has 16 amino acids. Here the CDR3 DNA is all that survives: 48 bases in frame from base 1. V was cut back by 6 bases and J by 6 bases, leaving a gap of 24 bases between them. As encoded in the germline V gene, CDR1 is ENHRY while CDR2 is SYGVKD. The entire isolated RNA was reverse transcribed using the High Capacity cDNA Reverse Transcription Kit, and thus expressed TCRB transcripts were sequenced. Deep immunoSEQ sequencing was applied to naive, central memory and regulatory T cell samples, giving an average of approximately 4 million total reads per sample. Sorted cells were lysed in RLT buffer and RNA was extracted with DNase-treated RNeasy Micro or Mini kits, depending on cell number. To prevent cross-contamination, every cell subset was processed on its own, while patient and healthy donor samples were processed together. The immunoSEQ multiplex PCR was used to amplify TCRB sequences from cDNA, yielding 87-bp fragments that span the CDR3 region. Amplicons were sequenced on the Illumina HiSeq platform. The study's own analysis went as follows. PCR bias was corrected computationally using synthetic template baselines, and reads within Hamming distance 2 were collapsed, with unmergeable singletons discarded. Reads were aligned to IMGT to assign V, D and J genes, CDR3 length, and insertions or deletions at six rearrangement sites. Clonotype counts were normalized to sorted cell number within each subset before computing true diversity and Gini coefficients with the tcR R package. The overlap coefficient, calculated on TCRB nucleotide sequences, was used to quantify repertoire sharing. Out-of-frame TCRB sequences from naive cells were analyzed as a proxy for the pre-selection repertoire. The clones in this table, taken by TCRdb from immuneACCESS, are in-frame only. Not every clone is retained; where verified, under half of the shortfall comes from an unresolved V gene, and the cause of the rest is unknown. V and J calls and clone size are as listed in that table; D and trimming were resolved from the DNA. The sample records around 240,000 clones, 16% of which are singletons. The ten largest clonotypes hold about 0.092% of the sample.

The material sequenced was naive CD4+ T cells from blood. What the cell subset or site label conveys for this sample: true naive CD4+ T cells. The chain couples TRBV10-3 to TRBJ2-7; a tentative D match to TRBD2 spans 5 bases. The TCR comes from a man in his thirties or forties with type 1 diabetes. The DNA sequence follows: TGTGCCATCAGAGCCGAAACGGGAAAAGGGAACCTCGAGCAGTACTTC. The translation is CAIRAETGKGNLEQYF.